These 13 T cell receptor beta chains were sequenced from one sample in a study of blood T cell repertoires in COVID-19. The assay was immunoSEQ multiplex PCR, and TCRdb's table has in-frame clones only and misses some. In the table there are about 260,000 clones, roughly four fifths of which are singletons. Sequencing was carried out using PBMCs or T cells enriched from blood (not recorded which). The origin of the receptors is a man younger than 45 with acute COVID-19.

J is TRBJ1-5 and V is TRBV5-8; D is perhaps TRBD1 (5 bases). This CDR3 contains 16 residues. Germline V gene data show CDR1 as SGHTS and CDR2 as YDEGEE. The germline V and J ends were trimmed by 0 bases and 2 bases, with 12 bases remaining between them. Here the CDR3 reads CASSLEIGAGNQPQHF. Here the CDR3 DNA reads TGTGCCAGCAGCTTGGAGATAGGGGCCGGCAATCAGCCCCAGCATTTT. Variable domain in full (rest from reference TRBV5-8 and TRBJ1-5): EAGVTQSPTHLIKTRGQQATLRCSPISGHTSVYWYQQALGLGLQFLLWYDEGEERNRGNFPPRFSGRQFPNYSSELNVNALELEDSALYLCASSLEIGAGNQPQHFGDGTRLSIL.

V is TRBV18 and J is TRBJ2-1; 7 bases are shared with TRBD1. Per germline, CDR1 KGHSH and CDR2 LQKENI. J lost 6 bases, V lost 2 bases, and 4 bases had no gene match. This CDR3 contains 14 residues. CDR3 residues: CASSPIQGTNEQFF. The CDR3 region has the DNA TGTGCCAGCTCACCAATACAGGGGACCAATGAGCAGTTCTTC.

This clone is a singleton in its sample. The CDR3 nucleotides are TGCGCCAGCAGCCCGGGGGACAGGGAACAGGGCAATCAGCCCCAGCATTTT. Its translation is CASSPGDREQGNQPQHF. The genes are TRBV5-1 and TRBJ1-5; 9 positions agree with TRBD1. CDR1 and CDR2 from the germline V gene are SGHRS and YFSETQ. This CDR3 is built from 17 residues. Trimming removed 4 bases from V and 2 bases from J; junction bases left unmatched: 10. The full variable domain, with the rest looked up from reference TRBV5-1 and TRBJ1-5, is KAGVTQTPRYLIKTRGQQVTLSCSPISGHRSVSWYQQTPGQGLQFLFEYFSETQRNKGNFPGRFSGRQFSNSRSEMNVSTLELGDSALYLCASSPGDREQGNQPQHFGDGTRLSIL.

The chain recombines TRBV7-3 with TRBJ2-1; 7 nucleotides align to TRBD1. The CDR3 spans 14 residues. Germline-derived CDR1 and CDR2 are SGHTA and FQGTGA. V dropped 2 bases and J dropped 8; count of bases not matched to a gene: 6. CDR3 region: CASSLVGQAHEQFF. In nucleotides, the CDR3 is TGTGCCAGCAGCTTAGTCGGACAGGCCCATGAGCAGTTCTTC.

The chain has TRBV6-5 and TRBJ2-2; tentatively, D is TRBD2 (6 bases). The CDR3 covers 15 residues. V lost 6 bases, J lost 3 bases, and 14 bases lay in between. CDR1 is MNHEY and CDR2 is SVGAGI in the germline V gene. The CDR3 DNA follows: TGTGCCAGCAGGGGGGGAGTAGGGGACACCGGGGAGCTGTTTTTT. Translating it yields CASRGGVGDTGELFF.

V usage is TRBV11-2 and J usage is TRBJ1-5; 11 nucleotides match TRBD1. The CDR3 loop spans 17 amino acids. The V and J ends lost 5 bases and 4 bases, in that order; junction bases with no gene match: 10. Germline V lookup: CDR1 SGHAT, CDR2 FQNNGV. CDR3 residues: CASSRGQGVVENQPQHF. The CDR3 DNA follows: TGTGCCAGCAGCCGGGGACAGGGGGTAGTGGAAAATCAGCCCCAGCATTTT. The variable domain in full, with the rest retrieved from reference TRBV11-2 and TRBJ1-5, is EAGVAQSPRYKIIEKRQSVAFWCNPISGHATLYWYQQILGQGPKLLIQFQNNGVVDDSQLPKDRFSAERLKGVDSTLKIQPAKLEDSAVYLCASSRGQGVVENQPQHFGDGTRLSIL.

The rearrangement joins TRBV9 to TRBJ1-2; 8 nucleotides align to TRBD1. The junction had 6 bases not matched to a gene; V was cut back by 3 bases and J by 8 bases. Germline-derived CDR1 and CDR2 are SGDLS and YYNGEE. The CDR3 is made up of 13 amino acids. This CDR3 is CASSDGTGKGYTF. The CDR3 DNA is TGTGCCAGCAGCGACGGGACAGGCAAAGGCTACACCTTC.

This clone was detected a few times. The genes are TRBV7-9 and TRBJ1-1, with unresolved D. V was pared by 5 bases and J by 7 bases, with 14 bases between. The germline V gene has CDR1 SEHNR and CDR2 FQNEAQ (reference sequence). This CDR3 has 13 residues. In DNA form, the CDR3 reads TGTGCCAGCAGCCCAACTAGCCCGGATGAAGCTTTCTTT. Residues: CASSPTSPDEAFF.

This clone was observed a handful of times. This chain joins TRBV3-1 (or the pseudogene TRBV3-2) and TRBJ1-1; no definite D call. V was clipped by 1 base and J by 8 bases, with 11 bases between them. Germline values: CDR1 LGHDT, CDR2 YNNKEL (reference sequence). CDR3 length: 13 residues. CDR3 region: CASSQASHGEAFF. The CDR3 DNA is TGTGCCAGCAGCCAAGCGTCTCACGGGGAAGCTTTCTTT.

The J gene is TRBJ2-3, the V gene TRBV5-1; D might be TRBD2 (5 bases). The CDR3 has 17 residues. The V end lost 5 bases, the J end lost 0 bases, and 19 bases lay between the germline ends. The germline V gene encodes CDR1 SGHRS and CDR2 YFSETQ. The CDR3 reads CASRSGLYAYSTDTQYF. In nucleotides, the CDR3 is TGCGCCAGCAGGAGCGGTCTATATGCTTATAGCACAGATACGCAGTATTTT.

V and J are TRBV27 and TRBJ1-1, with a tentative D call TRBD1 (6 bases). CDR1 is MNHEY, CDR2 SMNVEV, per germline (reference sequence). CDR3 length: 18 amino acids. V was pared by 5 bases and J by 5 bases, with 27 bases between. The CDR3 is CASSLLAGRGGLGTEAFF. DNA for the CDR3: TGTGCCAGCAGTCTACTAGCGGGTCGAGGGGGTTTGGGAACTGAAGCTTTCTTT.

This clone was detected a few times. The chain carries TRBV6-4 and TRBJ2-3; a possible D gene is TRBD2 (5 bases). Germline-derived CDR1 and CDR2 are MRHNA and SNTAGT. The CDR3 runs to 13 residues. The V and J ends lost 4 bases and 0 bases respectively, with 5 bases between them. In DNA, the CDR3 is TGTGCCAGCAGTGCTAGCAGCACAGATACGCAGTATTTT. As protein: CASSASSTDTQYF.

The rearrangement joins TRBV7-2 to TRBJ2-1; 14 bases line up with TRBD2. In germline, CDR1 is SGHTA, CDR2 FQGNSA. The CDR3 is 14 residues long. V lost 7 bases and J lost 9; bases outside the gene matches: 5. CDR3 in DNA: TGTGCCAGCAACGTGGGGACTAGCGGGAGTGAGCAGTTCTTC. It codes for CASNVGTSGSEQFF.